A single sample gave rise to the 16 T cell receptor beta chains below, sequenced in a study of CD8 T cells in Susac syndrome. Reverse transcription of roughly 0.45 to 1 ug RNA used random hexamers. Via MiXCR, TCRdb re-called the immunoSEQ multiplex PCR reads, giving one row per CDR3 protein. The sample holds approximately 190,000 distinct CDR3 sequences; 95% are singletons and the top ten take roughly 0.15%. The material sequenced was CD8+ T cells from PBMCs. The receptors originated from a human donor with Susac syndrome.

The J gene is TRBJ2-1, the V gene TRBV9; 13 bases map to TRBD2. J was trimmed by 6 bases and V by 8 bases; bases with no gene match: 17. This CDR3 contains 18 residues. The germline CDR1 and CDR2 sequences are SGDLS and YYNGEE. CDR3 loop: CASTSPPTSGGAGNEQFF. Written as DNA, the CDR3 is TGTGCCAGTACCAGTCCCCCAACTAGCGGGGGGGCGGGCAATGAGCAGTTCTTC.

The chain has TRBV9 and TRBJ2-1; weak D call: TRBD1 (6 bases). V lost 0 bases and J lost 6, with 16 bases in between. Per the germline V gene, CDR1 is SGDLS and CDR2 is YYNGEE. The CDR3 has 16 residues. The CDR3 loop reads CASSVGLGALGNEQFF. CDR3 nucleotide sequence: TGTGCCAGCAGCGTAGGTTTGGGGGCTCTTGGCAATGAGCAGTTCTTC.

The V and J genes are TRBV4-1 and TRBJ2-7; D ambiguous. Trimming cost V 3 bases and J 1 base, with 13 bases left between them. The CDR3 sequence is 15 residues long. Per germline, CDR1 MGHRA and CDR2 YSYEKL. For the CDR3, the DNA is TGCGCCAGCAGCCAGGGCCGACTCTCATCCTACGAGCAGTACTTC. Translated, it gives CASSQGRLSSYEQYF.

The rearrangement uses TRBV2 and TRBJ2-7; the match to TRBD1 covers 7 bases. V shed 6 bases and J 4 bases; nucleotides not matched to a gene: 12. Germline loops: CDR1 SNHLY, CDR2 FYNNEI. The CDR3 consists of 15 residues. The CDR3 here is CASSVRRDRSYEQYF. As DNA, the CDR3 is TGTGCCAGCAGCGTACGTAGGGACAGATCATACGAGCAGTACTTC.

The J gene is TRBJ2-6, the V gene TRBV12-3 or TRBV12-4; D may correspond to TRBD1 or TRBD2 (5 bases each). The length of the CDR3 is 18 residues. V was trimmed by 5 bases and J by 4 bases, leaving 21 bases between them. CDR3 in DNA: TGTGCCAGCAGTCCACCTCGGGGCAAGAGGGCCGGGGCCAACGTCCTGACTTTC. Translating gives CASSPPRGKRAGANVLTF.

The V call is TRBV10-3, the J call TRBJ2-5; 8 bases line up with TRBD2. Germline CDR1 reads ENHRY; CDR2 reads SYGVKD. V was pared by 6 bases and J by 7 bases, with 13 bases of the junction left unmatched. There are 15 residues in the CDR3. The CDR3 here is CAIRASTSGRGTQYF. The CDR3 bases are TGTGCCATCAGGGCTTCTACTAGCGGTCGGGGGACCCAGTACTTC.

The chain uses TRBV10-3 and TRBJ1-2; a possible D gene is TRBD1 (6 bases). Trimming left V 8 bases short and J 3 bases short, with 10 bases between. CDR1 ENHRY and CDR2 SYGVKD come from the germline V gene. This CDR3 is built from 12 residues. The CDR3 sequence is CAIRGGDYGYTF. CDR3 nucleotide sequence: TGTGCCATCCGGGGGGGCGACTATGGCTACACCTTC.

This clonotype was picked up one time. This chain joins TRBV6-5 and TRBJ1-2, with TRBD1 as a possible D gene (6 bases). Germline V CDR1 and CDR2: MNHEY, SVGAGI. CDR3 size: 11 residues. V dropped 10 bases and J dropped 8 bases, with 14 bases sitting between them. This chain's CDR3 is CATEGVKGYTF. CDR3 sequence (DNA): TGTGCCACAGAGGGGGTAAAAGGCTACACCTTC.

With regard to this clonotype: Its ends do not fully match the called genes, so a read error is possible. This sequence joins TRBV20-1 and TRBJ2-1; 11 bases match TRBD2. Germline CDR1 is DFQATT and CDR2 is SNEGSKA (reference sequence). The length of the CDR3 is 16 residues. The CDR3 spells CSAGEGTSGSRREQFF. As DNA, the CDR3 is TGCAGTGCTGGAGAGGGGACTAGCGGATCTCGTAGGGAGCAGTTCTTC.

The gene calls are TRBV20-1 and TRBJ2-1; 7 nucleotides match TRBD1. The germline gives CDR1 DFQATT, CDR2 SNEGSKA (reference sequence). The CDR3 contains 14 residues. V was pared by 3 bases and J by 6 bases, with 8 bases of the junction left unmatched. CDR3 loop: CSASDPGQFNEQFF. The CDR3 DNA reads as TGCAGTGCTAGCGACCCGGGACAGTTCAATGAGCAGTTCTTC.

This clonotype was recorded only once. The chain recombines TRBV4-1 with TRBJ1-1; TRBD1 matches 7 bases. This CDR3 spans 14 amino acids. Germline V CDR1 and CDR2: MGHRA, YSYEKL. V shed 7 bases and J 3 bases; nucleotides not matched to a gene: 8. Here the CDR3 reads CASTHWTGDTEAFF. In DNA, the CDR3 is TGCGCCAGCACCCATTGGACAGGCGACACTGAAGCTTTCTTT.

The V gene is TRBV10-3, the J gene TRBJ2-5; D ambiguous. Trimming cost V 6 bases and J 5 bases, with 7 bases left between them. The CDR3 runs to 11 residues. The germline V gene encodes CDR1 ENHRY and CDR2 SYGVKD. The CDR3 sequence is CAIRGGETQYF. DNA for the CDR3: TGTGCCATCAGGGGCGGCGAGACCCAGTACTTC.

Here the CDR3 DNA reads TGCGCCAGCAGCTTTTTCCCAGGGGCCGATGGGGCCAACGTCCTGACTTTC. Amino acids: CASSFFPGADGANVLTF. J is TRBJ2-6 and V is TRBV5-1, with a tentative D call TRBD1 (6 bases). Germline CDR1 reads SGHRS; CDR2 reads YFSETQ. Trimming removed 2 bases from V and 3 bases from J, with 15 bases in between. The CDR3 spans 17 residues.

This clonotype was recorded only once. This sequence joins TRBV14 and TRBJ2-7; TRBD2 agrees at 7 bases. Trimming cost V 4 bases and J 2 bases; bases outside gene matches: 8. The germline V gene encodes CDR1 SGHDN and CDR2 FVKESK. The CDR3 consists of 15 residues. The CDR3 loop reads CASSPGGLGTYEQYF. The DNA of the CDR3 is TGTGCCAGCAGCCCAGGAGGACTAGGTACCTACGAGCAGTACTTC.

V gene TRBV4-1 combines with J gene TRBJ2-1; D uncertain. This CDR3 is built from 14 residues. Trimming cost V 0 bases and J 16 bases, with 19 bases left between them. CDR1 and CDR2 from the germline V gene are MGHRA and YSYEKL. In nucleotides, the CDR3 is TGCGCCAGCAGCCAAGATGGACGAAATCCTTTAACTTTCTTC. This encodes CASSQDGRNPLTFF.

This clonotype was recorded only once. This sequence joins TRBV10-3 and TRBJ2-7; D is unclear. V lost 0 bases and J 9 bases, leaving 21 bases between the germline ends. CDR1 and CDR2 (germline): ENHRY, SYGVKD. The CDR3 is 16 residues long. CDR3 coding DNA: TGTGCCATCAGTGAGTCAGATCTGGGCGCGAACGGTGTGCAGTACTTC. This sequence encodes CAISESDLGANGVQYF.